This TCR beta chain was profiled in a study of T-cell reconstitution after alpha-beta-depleted transplantation in children. Unique molecular identifiers were incorporated during preparation of the TCRbeta library. In TCRdb, the PCR reads were re-called with MiXCR into one record per CDR3 protein. Of just under 550,000 distinct CDR3 sequences in the sample, about 16% are singletons; the top ten hold 2.5% to 3.5%. Germline V gene lookup returns CDR1 MNHNS and CDR2 SASEGT. The CDR3 runs 12 residues. With 3 bases removed from V and 8 bases from J, the gap between germline ends came to 8 bases. This clonotype was detected only a few times.

The TCR sequence derives from a human donor who donated a stem cell graft to a child with acute lymphoblastic leukemia. The chain carries TRBV6-1 and TRBJ2-1; D is unclear. This sample comprised PBMCs from the stem cell graft donor, obtained from the stem cell graft. The DNA of the CDR3 is TGTGCCAGCAGTGATTACGCCGATGAGCAGTTCTTC. Translating gives CASSDYADEQFF.